The TCR beta chain under discussion was sequenced for a study of OX40 agonist ivuxolimab in advanced cancers. As for the study more broadly: Ivuxolimab was an agonistic, fully human IgG2 monoclonal antibody directed against OX40 (CD134), a costimulatory receptor. Intravenous ivuxolimab was administered to patients every 2 weeks at six dose levels: 0.01, 0.1, 0.3, 1.5, 3 and 10 mg/kg. Of the approximately 54 dose-escalation patients, hepatocellular carcinoma was present in roughly 19, melanoma in approximately 15, renal cell carcinoma in 9 and head and neck cancer in 9. In the dose-escalation cohort, around four fifths of patients were male, and the mean age was approximately 64 years, with a range of roughly 23 to 85. Patients were allowed to have had prior anti-PD-1, anti-PD-L1 or anti-CTLA-4 therapy, and around 41% of the dose-escalation patients had previously received checkpoint inhibitors. Three dose-escalation patients achieved partial responses, one with hepatocellular carcinoma and two with cutaneous melanoma. Peripheral TCRbeta sequencing aimed to test whether ivuxolimab altered TCR sequence diversity and caused clonal T-cell expansion. The paper reports the monotherapy dose-escalation portion (N ≈ 52 patients) of the phase I ivuxolimab trial.

Patients with autoimmune disease history or receiving systemic immunosuppression were excluded from the trial. Peripheral blood for TCR sequencing was collected from all dose cohorts at baseline, on cycle 4 day 1, and on cycle 7 day 1. The samples were taken from a phase I, first-in-human, multicenter, open-label dose-escalation trial of ivuxolimab. Adults with locally advanced or metastatic melanoma, renal cell carcinoma, hepatocellular carcinoma or head and neck squamous cell carcinoma were enrolled in the trial. Before TCR sequencing, CD4+ T cells and CD8+ T cells were sorted from peripheral blood as separate populations. This clone was counted only a few times. No cognate antigen has been identified for it. Base qualities are not recorded, but no much larger clone differs from it by a single base. To sequence the TCRbeta CDR3 region, genomic DNA was isolated from the sorted cells. The immunoSEQ Assay was used to sequence the TCRbeta CDR3 regions. In its TCRdb copy, this immuneACCESS table keeps in-frame sequences only and misses some clones. Where compared with another copy, unresolved V genes explain less than half of these, and the others have no known cause. The sample table holds more than 75,000 clones, of which over 75% were seen once. The ten top clones hold roughly 6% of the sample.

Beyond this particular receptor, the publication reports: At doses from 0.1 to 3.0 mg/kg, clonal expansion was seen in both CD4+ and CD8+ blood T cells between baseline and week 6. Low levels of normalized T-cell clonal expansion were also seen in some patients who did not respond. The antigen specificity of the clonally expanded peripheral T cells was not determined. After ivuxolimab, CD8+ T cells had more expanded clones than CD4+ T cells on average. In the 0.1-3.0 mg/kg groups, partial responders had among the lowest normalized peripheral clonal expansion, particularly in CD8+ T cells.

This TCR derives from an adult with an advanced solid tumor such as melanoma, head and neck, liver or kidney cancer. Sequenced material: CD4+ or CD8+ T cells sorted from blood, taken in a trial of the OX40 agonist ivuxolimab.

The sequenced DNA: TGTGCCACCAGCCCAGGGGGCAATCAGCCCCAGCATTTT. This gives the protein CATSPGGNQPQHF. The receptor chain draws on TRBV15 and TRBJ1-5, and perhaps TRBD1 as D gene, on 6 matching bases. CDR1 and CDR2 were assigned from the germline V gene (reference sequence) as LNHNV and YYDKDF. Trimming takes 5 bases from V and 2 bases from J, and the germline ends sit 7 bases apart. CDR3 length: 13 amino acids, cysteine to phenylalanine. Solely the CDR3 DNA is kept, with 39 bases framed from the first base.